These T cell receptor beta chains were read from a single sample in a study of cytomegalovirus exposure and HLA in healthy donors. Some clones are missing from TCRdb's copy, which holds only in-frame ones; the method was immunoSEQ multiplex PCR. The profile covers about 150,000 clones, with approximately 68% appearing a single time and roughly 2.1% taken by the ten largest. The sample comprised PBMCs. These receptors came from a man between 35 and 55 years old in good health and CMV-seronegative. Both conserved end residues are part of each CDR3. A D gene is named only where the DNA matches it firmly. Rows may omit the clone size; those that give it use once, few, many or a size class.

j_call d_call v_call cdr3_length clone_size cdr3_aa cdr3_nt
TRBJ2-7 . TRBV6-5 12 . CASSGDSYEQYF TGTGCCAGCTCGGGGGATTCCTACGAGCAGTACTTC
TRBJ1-2 TRBD1 TRBV4-1 15 . CASNLRAGGNYGYTF TGCGCCAGCAACCTAAGGGCAGGGGGCAACTATGGCTACACCTTC
TRBJ1-2 . TRBV4-1 14 . CASSQASQGYGYPF TGCGCCAGCAGCCAAGCTTCACAGGGCTATGGCTACCCCTTC
TRBJ2-7 . TRBV27 14 . CASSFALGPYEQYF TGTGCCAGCAGTTTTGCACTAGGGCCCTACGAGCAGTACTTC
TRBJ2-7 . TRBV5-4 12 . CASSLFPGEQYF TGTGCCAGCAGCTTGTTCCCGGGGGAGCAGTACTTC
TRBJ1-1 TRBD1 TRBV4-1 16 . CASSPRQGQSNTEAFF TGCGCCAGCAGCCCCAGACAGGGCCAATCGAACACTGAAGCTTTCTTT
TRBJ2-7 TRBD2 TRBV9 15 . CASSAQGLAGGEQYF TGTGCCAGCAGCGCCCAGGGACTAGCGGGAGGCGAGCAGTACTTC
TRBJ2-3 TRBD2 TRBV13 15 . CASSSAGGDTDTQYF TGTGCCAGCAGCTCAGCGGGGGGCGACACAGATACGCAGTATTTT
TRBJ2-3 . TRBV15 16 . CATSRDRIEATDTQYF TGTGCCACCAGCAGAGATCGGATTGAGGCCACAGATACGCAGTATTTT
TRBJ1-5 . TRBV4-1 16 . CASSQEGEGGYQPQNF TGCGCCAGCAGCCAAGAAGGGGAGGGTGGGTATCAGCCCCAGAATTTT
TRBJ1-1 . TRBV2 13 few CASSKDMDYEAFF TGTGCCAGCAGTAAGGACATGGACTATGAAGCTTTCTTT
TRBJ2-5 . TRBV7-3 16 . CASSLGGSGVQETQYF TGTGCCAGCAGCTTAGGGGGTTCAGGGGTCCAGGAGACCCAGTACTTC
TRBJ2-7 TRBD2 TRBV19 13 . CASSALPGGEQYF TGTGCCAGTAGTGCCCTCCCGGGAGGCGAGCAGTACTTC
TRBJ2-7 TRBD2 TRBV10-3 15 few CAISDTSGRGYEQYF TGTGCCATCAGTGACACTAGCGGGAGAGGGTACGAGCAGTACTTC
TRBJ1-1 TRBD1 TRBV10-3 15 . CAISIETGMNTEAFF TGTGCCATCAGTATAGAGACAGGGATGAACACTGAAGCTTTCTTT
TRBJ1-1 . TRBV7-9 11 . CASSLSGAAFF TGTGCCAGCAGTCTTTCGGGTGCAGCTTTCTTT
TRBJ1-1 . TRBV7-9 15 . CASSQGGRTGIEAFF TGTGCCAGCAGCCAAGGTGGTCGTACAGGGATAGAAGCTTTCTTT
TRBJ1-2 TRBD1 TRBV6-5 13 few CASKRGGGEGYTF TGTGCCAGCAAGAGAGGAGGGGGCGAGGGCTACACCTTC
TRBJ2-1 . TRBV28 11 . CASSLEGWQFF TGTGCCAGCAGCCTGGAGGGGTGGCAGTTCTTC
TRBJ2-1 TRBD2 TRBV2 14 few CASSVRGLAKEQFF TGTGCCAGCAGTGTCCGGGGACTAGCGAAAGAGCAGTTCTTC
TRBJ2-3 TRBD1 TRBV5-1 16 . CASQLGLDRESDTQYF TGCGCCAGCCAGCTTGGGTTGGACAGGGAATCAGATACGCAGTATTTT
TRBJ2-2 TRBD2 TRBV7-9 15 once CASSLASGLAGELFF TGTGCCAGCAGCTTAGCTAGCGGGCTTGCCGGGGAGCTGTTTTTT
TRBJ2-3 TRBD1 TRBV30 14 . CAWSPGTAPDTQYF TGTGCCTGGAGTCCCGGGACAGCCCCAGATACGCAGTATTTT
TRBJ2-1 . TRBV30 15 . CAWSVVQKSYNEQFF TGTGCCTGGAGTGTAGTCCAGAAGTCCTACAATGAGCAGTTCTTC
TRBJ1-1 . TRBV7-8 14 . CASSLRLGGTEAFF TGTGCCAGCAGCTTAAGGTTGGGGGGCACTGAAGCTTTCTTT
TRBJ2-3 TRBD2 TRBV28 17 . CASSPQLAGAGTDTQYF TGTGCCAGCAGTCCCCAACTAGCGGGAGCGGGCACAGATACGCAGTATTTT
TRBJ1-1 TRBD1 TRBV28 14 . CASSFPDRDTEAFF TGTGCCAGCAGTTTTCCGGACAGGGACACTGAAGCTTTCTTT
TRBJ1-3 TRBD1 TRBV7-6 16 . CASSKYRGISGNTIYF TGTGCCAGCAGTAAATACAGGGGTATCTCTGGAAACACCATATATTTT
TRBJ1-2 . TRBV9 13 . CASSETGSCGYTF TGTGCCAGCAGCGAGACTGGGTCCTGCGGCTACACCTTC
TRBJ2-7 TRBD2 TRBV28 13 . CASKAGGSYEQYF TGTGCCAGCAAGGCGGGAGGATCCTACGAGCAGTACTTC
TRBJ2-3 TRBD2 TRBV7-3 18 . CASSQRTRDYLNTDTQYF TGTGCCAGCAGCCAACGCACCCGGGACTACCTAAACACAGATACGCAGTATTTT
TRBJ2-7 TRBD2 TRBV9 16 . CASSGPLAGDPHEQYF TGTGCCAGCAGCGGACCACTAGCGGGAGACCCCCACGAGCAGTACTTC
TRBJ1-5 . TRBV5-6 12 few CASSSYNQPQHF TGTGCCAGCAGCTCTTATAATCAGCCCCAGCATTTT
TRBJ2-7 . TRBV4-1 13 few CASSQETDYEQYF TGCGCCAGCAGCCAAGAAACTGATTACGAGCAGTACTTC
TRBJ2-5 TRBD2 TRBV5-5 15 once CASSTGGGGGETQYF TGTGCCAGCAGCACCGGTGGGGGGGGAGGGGAGACCCAGTACTTC
TRBJ1-3 . TRBV25-1 15 few CASSEYRVDGNTIYF TGTGCCAGCAGTGAATACAGGGTCGATGGAAACACCATATATTTT
TRBJ2-1 TRBD1 TRBV5-1 14 few CASSLRQGEGEQFF TGCGCCAGCAGCTTGAGACAGGGAGAAGGTGAGCAGTTCTTC
TRBJ1-2 TRBD1 TRBV7-8 13 . CASSFAGGSGYTF TGTGCCAGCAGCTTTGCAGGGGGCAGTGGCTACACCTTC
TRBJ2-7 . TRBV6-5 14 . CASSYASPTYEQYF TGTGCCAGCAGTTACGCTAGCCCGACCTACGAGCAGTACTTC
TRBJ1-2 TRBD1 TRBV7-2 14 . CASSLEGQNYGYTF TGTGCCAGCAGCTTAGAGGGACAGAACTATGGCTACACCTTC
TRBJ1-2 TRBD1 TRBV7-9 16 . CASSSPPGQEHYGYTF TGTGCCAGCAGCTCACCTCCGGGACAGGAGCACTATGGCTACACCTTC
TRBJ2-1 . TRBV5-1 14 few CASGAGTTYNEQFF TGCGCCAGCGGCGCGGGGACCACATACAATGAGCAGTTCTTC
TRBJ2-7 . TRBV30 15 few CALSVGGADSYEQYF TGTGCCTTGAGTGTAGGAGGAGCTGACTCCTACGAGCAGTACTTC
TRBJ1-1 TRBD1 TRBV18 16 . CASSPSGGRPNTEAFF TGTGCCAGCTCACCTTCAGGGGGGCGGCCCAACACTGAAGCTTTCTTT
TRBJ1-3 . TRBV5-1 16 . CASSLGGGISGNTIYF TGCGCCAGCAGCTTGGGCGGGGGAATTTCTGGAAACACCATATATTTT
TRBJ1-5 . TRBV27 14 once CASSLLGAGQPQHF TGTGCCAGCAGTTTGTTGGGGGCAGGTCAGCCCCAGCATTTT
TRBJ2-7 TRBD1 TRBV28 12 . CATRDRYYEQYF TGTGCCACGAGGGACAGATACTACGAGCAGTACTTC
TRBJ1-3 TRBD1 TRBV7-2 15 few CASSFGTGGGNTIYF TGTGCCAGCAGCTTCGGGACAGGGGGTGGAAACACCATATATTTT
TRBJ2-2 TRBD1 TRBV28 15 few CAIERGQGNTGELFF TGTGCCATCGAGAGAGGACAGGGGAACACCGGGGAGCTGTTTTTT